Listed below are T cell receptor beta chains from one sample, sequenced in a study of shared clonotypes between healthy human individuals. Profiled with immunoSEQ multiplex PCR; TCRdb holds only in-frame clones, not every one. The sample has over a million clones, roughly 97% seen once; the top ten hold roughly 1.2%. Input material: naive CD4+ T cells sorted from blood. These receptors all stem from a man aged 25 to 40 in good health. Each CDR3 is given with its conserved first and last residue. A D gene is named only where the DNA matches it firmly. Not all rows give a size; the values are once, few, many and, for expanded clones, a class.

D,size,J,V,CDR3,DNA
TRBD1,.,TRBJ2-5,TRBV10-2,CASSEPRRDRGTQYF,TGCGCCAGCAGTGAACCTCGCCGGGACAGGGGAACCCAGTACTTC
TRBD1,.,TRBJ2-7,TRBV10-1,CAPKLRDRGLF,TGCGCACCCAAATTGCGGGACAGGGGCCTCTTC
.,.,TRBJ1-4,TRBV15,CATSRWGQGDKTRSATNEKLFF,TGTGCCACCAGCAGGTGGGGCCAAGGGGACAAGACTAGAAGTGCAACTAATGAAAAACTGTTTTTT
.,.,TRBJ1-1,TRBV27,CASSQDWLHLRGTEAFF,TGTGCCAGTTCCCAGGACTGGCTCCACCTTAGAGGCACTGAAGCTTTCTTT
.,.,TRBJ1-2,TRBV28,CASSFLGPNYGYTF,TGTGCCAGCAGTTTTCTGGGGCCGAACTATGGCTACACCTTC
TRBD1,.,TRBJ2-2,TRBV5-1,CASRVGQGGLFTGELFF,TGCGCCAGCAGAGTCGGACAGGGCGGATTGTTCACCGGGGAGCTGTTTTTT
.,.,TRBJ2-7,TRBV6-5,CASSYSLAGNYEQYF,TGTGCCAGCAGTTACTCACTAGCCGGCAACTACGAGCAGTACTTC
.,.,TRBJ2-5,TRBV5-1,CASSPGPSETQYF,TGCGCCAGCAGTCCGGGCCCGTCAGAGACCCAGTACTTC
.,.,TRBJ2-1,TRBV25-1,CASSVPPYNEQFF,TGTGCCAGCAGTGTCCCACCCTACAATGAGCAGTTCTTC
.,.,TRBJ2-7,TRBV29-1,CSGGSGGQREQYF,TGCAGCGGGGGGAGCGGAGGGCAAAGGGAGCAGTACTTC
.,.,TRBJ2-7,TRBV6-5,CASSTGGVSYEQYF,TGTGCCAGCTCAACTGGCGGGGTCTCCTACGAGCAGTACTTC
.,.,TRBJ1-1,TRBV7-9,CASSSMAVRTEAFF,TGTGCCAGCAGCTCTATGGCGGTTCGTACTGAAGCTTTCTTT
TRBD1,.,TRBJ1-1,TRBV2,CASTGTGGADTEAFF,TGTGCCAGTACCGGGACAGGGGGCGCGGACACTGAAGCTTTCTTT
TRBD2,.,TRBJ2-3,TRBV7-2,CASSPGLAGRDTQYF,TGTGCCAGCAGCCCGGGACTAGCGGGAAGAGATACGCAGTATTTT
.,.,TRBJ1-1,TRBV9,CASSPSTWKTEAFF,TGTGCCAGCAGCCCCTCGACGTGGAAGACTGAAGCTTTCTTT
.,.,TRBJ1-5,TRBV5-8,CASSSRGVGQPQHF,TGTGCCAGCAGCTCGCGAGGGGTTGGTCAGCCCCAGCATTTT
TRBD1,.,TRBJ2-7,TRBV28,CASRRRGQEFNEQYF,TGTGCCAGCAGGAGACGGGGACAGGAATTCAACGAGCAGTACTTC
.,.,TRBJ1-2,TRBV7-8,CASSLSQNYGYTF,TGTGCCAGCAGCTTATCACAAAACTATGGCTACACCTTC
TRBD1,.,TRBJ2-1,TRBV29-1,CSVGQGGYNEQFF,TGCAGCGTGGGACAGGGTGGCTACAATGAGCAGTTCTTC
.,once,TRBJ2-7,TRBV19,CATSPGLGVGNYEQYF,TGTGCCACATCTCCCGGGTTAGGCGTCGGGAACTACGAGCAGTACTTC
TRBD2,.,TRBJ2-7,TRBV18,CASSPSTRLAGSYEQYF,TGTGCCAGCTCACCCAGCACAAGACTAGCGGGATCATACGAGCAGTACTTC
TRBD2,.,TRBJ2-7,TRBV7-9,CASGPLAGAYEQYF,TGTGCCAGCGGACCCTTAGCGGGAGCCTACGAGCAGTACTTC
.,.,TRBJ2-2,TRBV5-6,CASSLLKKLGGNTGELFF,TGTGCCAGCAGCTTGCTGAAAAAACTCGGGGGAAACACCGGGGAGCTGTTTTTT
TRBD1,.,TRBJ1-4,TRBV7-9,CASSSDREPNEKLFF,TGTGCCAGCAGTTCGGACAGGGAGCCTAATGAAAAACTGTTTTTT
.,.,TRBJ1-1,TRBV4-2,CASSLAGRIMNTEAFF,TGTGCCAGCAGCTTGGCAGGACGGATTATGAACACTGAAGCTTTCTTT
TRBD1,.,TRBJ1-1,TRBV10-3,CAISEQNRGIGAFF,TGTGCCATCAGTGAGCAAAACAGGGGGATTGGCGCTTTCTTT
.,.,TRBJ1-5,TRBV6-1,CASRGNSNQPQHF,TGTGCCAGCAGGGGGAATAGCAATCAGCCCCAGCATTTT
.,once,TRBJ1-2,TRBV6-1,CASRTAGDPHYGYTF,TGTGCCAGCAGGACCGCAGGGGACCCTCATTATGGCTACACCTTC
TRBD1,.,TRBJ2-2,TRBV11-3,CASSAGQARRELFF,TGTGCCAGCAGCGCGGGACAGGCGAGGCGGGAGCTGTTTTTT
TRBD2,.,TRBJ2-7,TRBV19,CASSLGTTLSYEQYF,TGTGCCAGTAGTCTCGGGACTACGCTCTCCTACGAGCAGTACTTC
.,.,TRBJ2-1,TRBV7-9,CASSPRKFGTLPYNEQFF,TGTGCCAGCAGCCCCCGGAAGTTTGGGACCCTCCCCTACAATGAGCAGTTCTTC
.,.,TRBJ2-3,TRBV30,CAWRLSGTDTQYF,TGTGCCTGGAGGCTCAGCGGCACAGATACGCAGTATTTT
TRBD2,.,TRBJ2-3,TRBV5-1,CASSLRAGGRSDTQYF,TGCGCCAGCAGCTTGAGGGCGGGAGGGCGGTCAGATACGCAGTATTTT
.,.,TRBJ2-3,TRBV18,CASSPTYLDRIKQYF,TGTGCCAGCTCACCCACCTACCTCGATAGAATCAAGCAGTATTTT
.,.,TRBJ2-7,TRBV5-1,CASSWGSTTYEQYF,TGCGCCAGCAGCTGGGGTTCTACCACCTACGAGCAGTACTTC
TRBD1,.,TRBJ2-5,TRBV6-5,CASSRDRGSQETQYF,TGTGCCAGCAGTAGAGACAGGGGATCCCAAGAGACCCAGTACTTC
.,.,TRBJ1-3,TRBV2,CASSGSPGRNTIYF,TGTGCCAGCAGTGGGTCGCCAGGGAGAAACACCATATATTTT
.,.,TRBJ2-5,TRBV11-2,CASSLARQETQYF,TGTGCCAGCAGCTTGGCCAGACAAGAGACCCAGTACTTC
TRBD2,.,TRBJ2-1,TRBV19,CASRASGSSKSYNEQFF,TGTGCCAGTAGAGCTAGCGGGAGTAGCAAGTCCTACAATGAGCAGTTCTTC
.,.,TRBJ1-2,TRBV6-5,CASRNISGYTF,TGTGCCAGCAGAAATATTTCTGGCTACACCTTC
.,.,TRBJ2-3,TRBV5-1,CASSLWGGWTDTQYF,TGCGCCAGCAGCTTGTGGGGAGGCTGGACAGATACGCAGTATTTT
.,.,TRBJ1-1,TRBV10-3,CAISEARGVNTEAFF,TGTGCCATCAGTGAGGCCCGGGGGGTGAACACTGAAGCTTTCTTT
TRBD1,.,TRBJ1-1,TRBV27,CASSSHDRGLEAFF,TGTGCCAGCAGTTCTCACGACAGGGGCCTAGAAGCTTTCTTT
.,.,TRBJ2-5,TRBV15,CATSRADRVQETQYF,TGTGCCACCAGCAGAGCCGACAGAGTCCAAGAGACCCAGTACTTC
TRBD2,.,TRBJ2-1,TRBV5-1,CASSFGLAGGNEQFF,TGCGCCAGCAGCTTTGGACTAGCGGGTGGCAATGAGCAGTTCTTC
TRBD1,.,TRBJ1-5,TRBV28,CASSPGTGGNQPQHF,TGTGCCAGCAGTCCCGGGACAGGGGGAAATCAGCCCCAGCATTTT
TRBD2,.,TRBJ2-3,TRBV28,CASSLPGLATDTQYF,TGTGCCAGCAGTTTGCCCGGACTAGCGACAGATACGCAGTATTTT
.,.,TRBJ2-1,TRBV4-3,CASSQGQAAYNEQFF,TGCGCCAGCAGCCAAGGACAGGCGGCATACAATGAGCAGTTCTTC
.,.,TRBJ2-3,TRBV6-4,CASSDSGGTDTQYF,TGTGCCAGCAGTGACTCGGGGGGCACAGATACGCAGTATTTT